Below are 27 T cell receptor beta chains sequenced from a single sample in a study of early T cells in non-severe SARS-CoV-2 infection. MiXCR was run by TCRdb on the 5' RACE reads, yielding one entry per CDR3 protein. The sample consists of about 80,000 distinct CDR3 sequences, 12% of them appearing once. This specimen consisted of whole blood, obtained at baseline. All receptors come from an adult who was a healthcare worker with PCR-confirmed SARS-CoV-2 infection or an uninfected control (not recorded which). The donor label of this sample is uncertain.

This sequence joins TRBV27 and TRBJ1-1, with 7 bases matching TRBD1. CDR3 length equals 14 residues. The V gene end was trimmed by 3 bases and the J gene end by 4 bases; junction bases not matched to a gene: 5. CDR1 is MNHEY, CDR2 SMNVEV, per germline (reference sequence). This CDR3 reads CASSFRRGRTEAFF. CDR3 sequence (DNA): TGTGCCAGCAGTTTTCGGAGGGGGCGCACTGAAGCTTTCTTT.

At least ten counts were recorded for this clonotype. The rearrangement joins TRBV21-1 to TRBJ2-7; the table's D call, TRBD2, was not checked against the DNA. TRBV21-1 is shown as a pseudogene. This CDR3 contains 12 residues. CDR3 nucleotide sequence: TGTGCCACCCGCTCGCATGGAGGAGAGCAGTACTTC. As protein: CATRSHGGEQYF.

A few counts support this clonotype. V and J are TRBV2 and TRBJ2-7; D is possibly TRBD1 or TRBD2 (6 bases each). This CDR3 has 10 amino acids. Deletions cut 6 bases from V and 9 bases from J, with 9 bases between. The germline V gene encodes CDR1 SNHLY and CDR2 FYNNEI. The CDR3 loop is CASRGGGQYF. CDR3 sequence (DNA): TGTGCCAGCAGGGGGGGCGGGCAGTACTTC. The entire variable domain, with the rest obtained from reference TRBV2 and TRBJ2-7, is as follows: EPEVTQTPSHQVTQMGQEVILRCVPISNHLYFYWYRQILGQKVEFLVSFYNNEISEKSEIFDDQFSVERPDGSNFTLKIRSTKLEDSAMYFCASRGGGQYFGPGTRLTVT.

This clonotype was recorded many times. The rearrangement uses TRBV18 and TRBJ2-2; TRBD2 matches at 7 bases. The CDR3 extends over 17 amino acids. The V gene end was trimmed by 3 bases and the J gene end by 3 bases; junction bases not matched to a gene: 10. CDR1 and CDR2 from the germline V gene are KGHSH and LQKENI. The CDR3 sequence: CASSPQPGGWDTGELFF. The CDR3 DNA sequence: TGTGCCAGCTCACCCCAACCGGGAGGTTGGGACACCGGGGAGCTGTTTTTT.

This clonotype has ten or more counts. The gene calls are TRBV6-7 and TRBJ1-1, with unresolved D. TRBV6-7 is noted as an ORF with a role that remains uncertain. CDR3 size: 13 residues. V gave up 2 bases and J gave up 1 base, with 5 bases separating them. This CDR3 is CASSYGRNTEAFF. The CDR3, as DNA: TGTGCCAGCAGTTACGGGCGGAACACTGAAGCTTTCTTT.

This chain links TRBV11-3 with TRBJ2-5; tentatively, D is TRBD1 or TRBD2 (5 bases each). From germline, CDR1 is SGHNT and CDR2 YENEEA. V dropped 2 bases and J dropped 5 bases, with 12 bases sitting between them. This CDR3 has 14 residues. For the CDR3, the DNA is TGTGCCAGCAGCTTATCCGGGACCGGGGAGACCCAGTACTTC. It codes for CASSLSGTGETQYF. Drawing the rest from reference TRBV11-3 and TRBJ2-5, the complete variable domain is EAGVVQSPRYKIIEKKQPVAFWCNPISGHNTLYWYLQNLGQGPELLIRYENEEAVDDSQLPKDRFSAERLKGVDSTLKIQPAELGDSAVYLCASSLSGTGETQYFGPGTRLLVL.

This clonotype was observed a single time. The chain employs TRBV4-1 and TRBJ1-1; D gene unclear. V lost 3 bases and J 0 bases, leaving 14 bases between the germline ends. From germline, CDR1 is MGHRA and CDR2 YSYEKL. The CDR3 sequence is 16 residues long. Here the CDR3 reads CASSHHRYRMNTEAFF. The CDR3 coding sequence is TGCGCCAGCAGCCATCACCGCTACAGAATGAACACTGAAGCTTTCTTT.

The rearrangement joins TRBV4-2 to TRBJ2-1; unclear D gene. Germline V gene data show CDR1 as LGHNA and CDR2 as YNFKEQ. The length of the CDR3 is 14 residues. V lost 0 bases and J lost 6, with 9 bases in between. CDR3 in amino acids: CASSQERSANEQFF. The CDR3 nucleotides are TGTGCCAGCAGCCAAGAGAGGTCAGCCAATGAGCAGTTCTTC.

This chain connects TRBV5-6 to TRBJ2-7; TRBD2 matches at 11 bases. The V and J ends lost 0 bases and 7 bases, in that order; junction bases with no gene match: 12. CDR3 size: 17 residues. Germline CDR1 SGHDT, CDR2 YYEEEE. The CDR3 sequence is CASSLGGRLAGGREQYF. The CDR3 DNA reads TGTGCCAGCAGCTTGGGGGGCCGGCTAGCGGGAGGAAGGGAGCAGTACTTC.

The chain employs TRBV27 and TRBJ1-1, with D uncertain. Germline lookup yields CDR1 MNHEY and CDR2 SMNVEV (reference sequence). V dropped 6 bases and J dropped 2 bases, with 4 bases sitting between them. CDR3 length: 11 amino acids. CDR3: CASRPNTEAFF. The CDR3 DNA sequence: TGTGCCAGCAGACCCAACACTGAAGCTTTCTTT.

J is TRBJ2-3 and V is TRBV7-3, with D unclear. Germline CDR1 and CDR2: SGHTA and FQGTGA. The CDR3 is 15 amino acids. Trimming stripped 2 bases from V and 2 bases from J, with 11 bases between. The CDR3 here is CASSLGASITDTQYF. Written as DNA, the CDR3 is TGTGCCAGCAGCTTAGGAGCGTCAATCACAGATACGCAGTATTTT.

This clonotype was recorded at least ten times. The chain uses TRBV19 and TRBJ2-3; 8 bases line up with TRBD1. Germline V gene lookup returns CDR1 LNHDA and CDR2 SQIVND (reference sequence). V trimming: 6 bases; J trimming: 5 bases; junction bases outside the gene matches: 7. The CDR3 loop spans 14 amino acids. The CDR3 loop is CASSGRTGKDTQYF. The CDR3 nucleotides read TGTGCCAGTAGCGGTCGGACAGGGAAAGATACGCAGTATTTT. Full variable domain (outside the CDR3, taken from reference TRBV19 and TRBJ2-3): DGGITQSPKYLFRKEGQNVTLSCEQNLNHDAMYWYRQDPGQGLRLIYYSQIVNDFQKGDIAEGYSVSREKKESFPLTVTSAQKNPTAFYLCASSGRTGKDTQYFGPGTRLTVL.

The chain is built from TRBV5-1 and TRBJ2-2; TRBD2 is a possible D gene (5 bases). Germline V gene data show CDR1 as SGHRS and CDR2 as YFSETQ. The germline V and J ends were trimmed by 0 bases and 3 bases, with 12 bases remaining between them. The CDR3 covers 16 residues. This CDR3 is CASSLVGVSDTGELFF. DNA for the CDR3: TGCGCCAGCAGCTTGGTGGGAGTCTCGGACACCGGGGAGCTGTTTTTT.

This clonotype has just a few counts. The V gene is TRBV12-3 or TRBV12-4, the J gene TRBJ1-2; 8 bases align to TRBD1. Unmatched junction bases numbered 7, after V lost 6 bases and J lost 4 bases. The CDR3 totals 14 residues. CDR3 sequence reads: CASSPRQGRYGYTF. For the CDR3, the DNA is TGTGCCAGCAGCCCGCGACAGGGGCGCTATGGCTACACCTTC.

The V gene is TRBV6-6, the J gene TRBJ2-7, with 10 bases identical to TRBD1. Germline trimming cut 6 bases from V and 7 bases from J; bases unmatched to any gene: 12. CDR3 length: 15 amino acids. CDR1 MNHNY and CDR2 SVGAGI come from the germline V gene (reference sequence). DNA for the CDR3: TGTGCCAGCAGCAATACGGGACAGGGGTCGAGGGAGCAGTACTTC. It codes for CASSNTGQGSREQYF.

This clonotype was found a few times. The CDR3 DNA follows: TGTGCCAGCAGCTTTCTCCTACGAGGGCCGAAGATTGAAGCTTTCTTT. This gives the protein CASSFLLRGPKIEAFF. The chain is built from TRBV5-4 and TRBJ1-1, with D unresolved. The CDR3 has 16 residues. Trimming shortened V by 2 bases and J by 7 bases, and 21 bases separated the two germline ends. CDR1 SGHNT and CDR2 YYREEE come from the germline V gene (reference sequence).

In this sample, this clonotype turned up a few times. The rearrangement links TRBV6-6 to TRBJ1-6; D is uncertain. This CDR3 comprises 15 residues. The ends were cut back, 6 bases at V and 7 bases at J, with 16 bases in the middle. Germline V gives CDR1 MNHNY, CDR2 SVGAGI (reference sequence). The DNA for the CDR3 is TGTGCCAGCAGGAACCTTATAAACCGGAATTCACCCCTCCACTTT. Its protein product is CASRNLINRNSPLHF.

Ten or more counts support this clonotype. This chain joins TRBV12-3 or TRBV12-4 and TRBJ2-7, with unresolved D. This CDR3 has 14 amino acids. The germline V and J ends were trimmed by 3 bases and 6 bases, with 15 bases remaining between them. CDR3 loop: CASSFSGPPGEQYF. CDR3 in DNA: TGTGCCAGCAGTTTTTCGGGTCCGCCCGGCGAGCAGTACTTC.

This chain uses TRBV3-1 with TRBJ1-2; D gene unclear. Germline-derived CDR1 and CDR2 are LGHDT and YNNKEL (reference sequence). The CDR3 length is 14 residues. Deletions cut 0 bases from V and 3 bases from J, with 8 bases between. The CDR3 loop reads CASSQDWRDYGYTF. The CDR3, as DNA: TGTGCCAGCAGCCAAGACTGGCGGGACTATGGCTACACCTTC.

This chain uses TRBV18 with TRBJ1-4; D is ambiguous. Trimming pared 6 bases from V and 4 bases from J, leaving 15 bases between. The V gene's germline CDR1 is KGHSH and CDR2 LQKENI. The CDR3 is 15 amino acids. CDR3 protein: CASSPTQEFNEKLFF. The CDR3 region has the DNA TGTGCCAGCTCGCCGACCCAGGAGTTTAATGAAAAACTGTTTTTT.

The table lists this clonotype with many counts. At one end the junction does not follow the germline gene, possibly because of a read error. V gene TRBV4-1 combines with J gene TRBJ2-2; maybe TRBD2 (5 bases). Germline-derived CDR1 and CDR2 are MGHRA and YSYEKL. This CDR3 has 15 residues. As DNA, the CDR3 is TGCGCCAGCAGCCATCTTGGAGGTCCCACCCGGGAGCTGTTTTTT. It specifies CASSHLGGPTRELFF.

The CDR3 spells CSARAPGLSGGFGYTF. CDR3 bases: TGCAGTGCTAGAGCTCCGGGCCTGTCAGGGGGCTTCGGCTACACCTTC. The chain couples TRBV20-1 to TRBJ1-2; 8 nucleotides line up with TRBD1. This CDR3 is built from 16 residues. Germline V gives CDR1 DFQATT, CDR2 SNEGSKA (reference sequence). After removal of 1 base from V and 8 bases from J, the junction contained 15 bases not matched to a gene.

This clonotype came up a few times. CDR3 sequence reads: CASSFGGKYNEQFF. The CDR3 DNA sequence: TGTGCCAGCAGCTTCGGAGGCAAATACAATGAGCAGTTCTTC. The chain recombines TRBV11-3 with TRBJ2-1, with D possibly matching TRBD2 (5 bases). V gave up 3 bases and J gave up 4 bases, with 10 bases separating them. This CDR3 has 14 amino acids. Looked up from germline, CDR1 is SGHNT and CDR2 is YENEEA.

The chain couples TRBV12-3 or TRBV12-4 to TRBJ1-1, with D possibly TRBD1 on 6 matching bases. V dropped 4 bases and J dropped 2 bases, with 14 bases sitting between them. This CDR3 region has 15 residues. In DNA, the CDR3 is TGTGCCAGCAGTTGGAGACGGGGGGCTAACACTGAAGCTTTCTTT. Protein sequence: CASSWRRGANTEAFF.

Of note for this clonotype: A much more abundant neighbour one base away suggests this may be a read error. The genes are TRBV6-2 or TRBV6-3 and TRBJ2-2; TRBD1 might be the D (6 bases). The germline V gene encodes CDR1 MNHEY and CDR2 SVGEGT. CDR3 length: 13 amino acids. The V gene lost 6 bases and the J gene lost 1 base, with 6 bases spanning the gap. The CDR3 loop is CASRDRNTGELFF. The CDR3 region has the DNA TGTGCCAGCAGGGACAGGAACACCGGGGAGCTGTTTTTT.

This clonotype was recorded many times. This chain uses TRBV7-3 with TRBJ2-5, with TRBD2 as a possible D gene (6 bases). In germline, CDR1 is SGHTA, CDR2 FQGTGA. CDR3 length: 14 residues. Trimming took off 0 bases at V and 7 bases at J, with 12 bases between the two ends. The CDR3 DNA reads TGTGCCAGCAGCTTAACCCGGGACTCAGGGACCCAGTACTTC. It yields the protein CASSLTRDSGTQYF.

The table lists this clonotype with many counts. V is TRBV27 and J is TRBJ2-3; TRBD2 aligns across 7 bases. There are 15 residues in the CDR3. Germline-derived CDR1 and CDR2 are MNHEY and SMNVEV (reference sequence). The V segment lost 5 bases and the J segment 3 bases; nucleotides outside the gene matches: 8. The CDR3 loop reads CASSGGLVGTDTQYF. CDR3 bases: TGTGCCAGCAGTGGCGGACTAGTGGGGACAGATACGCAGTATTTT.